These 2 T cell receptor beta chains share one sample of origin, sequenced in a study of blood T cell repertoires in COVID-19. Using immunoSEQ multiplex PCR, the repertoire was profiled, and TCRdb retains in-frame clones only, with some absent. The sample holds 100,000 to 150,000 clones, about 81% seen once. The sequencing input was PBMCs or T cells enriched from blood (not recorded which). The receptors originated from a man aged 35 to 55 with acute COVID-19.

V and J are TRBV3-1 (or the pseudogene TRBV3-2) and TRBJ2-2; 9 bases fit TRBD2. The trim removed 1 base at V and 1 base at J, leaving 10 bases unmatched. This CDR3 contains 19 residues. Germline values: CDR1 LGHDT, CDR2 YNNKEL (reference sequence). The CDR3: CASSQARGSGSLNTGELFF. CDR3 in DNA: TGTGCCAGCAGCCAAGCCCGGGGTAGCGGGAGCCTGAACACCGGGGAGCTGTTTTTT.

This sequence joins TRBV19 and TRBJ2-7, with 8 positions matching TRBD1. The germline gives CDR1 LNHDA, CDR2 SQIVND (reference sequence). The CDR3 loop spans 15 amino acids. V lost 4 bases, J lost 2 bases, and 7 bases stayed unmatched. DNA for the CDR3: TGTGCCAGTAGTAGGACGGGACAGGAGGCCTACGAGCAGTACTTC. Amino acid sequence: CASSRTGQEAYEQYF.